This T cell receptor beta chain was recovered during a study of blood T cells in healthy people across ages (dated by TCRdb to between 2014 and 2016). Notes on the research overall: In model experiments, roughly one uniquely barcoded TCR beta cDNA molecule per two T cells was captured by template switching. The study measured age-related changes in TCR beta repertoire diversity using deep sequencing normalized with unique cDNA molecular identifiers. The donors were split into four age groups: young (average 16 years), middle-aged (about 40), aged (62) and long-lived (approximately 80). To avoid experimental bias, donors of different ages were spread randomly across the sequencing lanes. For two donors (one aged 18 to 29 and one aged 80 or older), the study analyzed two additional independent replicas of 1 million unique cDNA reads from the same blood draw. Study-wide findings and limitations: Total diversity estimates from one million sequenced T cells were considered lower bounds and underestimates. Conclusive comparison of naive and antigen-experienced compartments was prevented by the profiling of bulk unsorted PBMCs. Observed TCR beta diversity per million T cells fell roughly linearly with age, and a significant reduction was already apparent by age approximately 40. A strong correlation was found between observed TCR beta diversity and the percentage of naive T cells measured by flow cytometry. Compared with the aged group, the long-lived group had more naive CD4+ T cells, fewer expanded clones and increased TCR diversity, a pattern suggesting age selection. Donor CMV infection status was unknown, potentially confounding age-related changes in expanded clonotypes.

Libraries came from 5' RACE. TCRdb records Illumina HiSeq 2500 as the sequencer. A second PCR of about 7 to 12 cycles was performed with a sample-barcoded 5' primer and a J-beta primer mix. A template-switch 5' adaptor carrying 12 random nucleotides introduced a unique molecular identifier onto each TCR beta cDNA molecule. Each sample yielded at least 2.5 million CDR3-containing paired-end reads. All of the RNA was converted into first-strand cDNA using the Mint cDNA synthesis kit, with a TRBC-specific oligonucleotide serving as the primer. All cDNA was treated with uracil-DNA glycosylase and then went through a first 18-cycle PCR with the universal primers M1SS and BC2_uni_R. The study's processing was this. For normalization, 1 million high-quality reads were randomly selected from each sample, with every read carrying a distinct molecular identifier. Reads with shared molecular identifiers were discarded instead of being binned into consensus sequences. MiTCR, run with a Q25 quality threshold and the strictest error-elimination algorithm, handled CDR3 identification, clonotype clustering and error correction. A nonparametric unseen species model using Euler transformation provided a lower-bound estimate of total TCR beta diversity. TCRdb ran its own pipeline on the public reads, namely fastp trimming at Q25 and MiXCR clone calling, and kept in-frame beta chains. Records with the same CDR3 protein are collapsed into one entry carrying the most frequent genes and DNA. The V and J calls reflect TCRdb's pipeline rather than the authors' work. The sample table holds hundreds of thousands of distinct CDR3 sequences, of which roughly three fifths were seen once. Of the sample, roughly 24% is held by the ten largest clones.

Remarks on this clonotype: Its target antigen remains unknown. No per-base quality is available; no much larger clone lies one base away.

As encoded in the germline V gene, CDR1 is SGHAT while CDR2 is FQNNGV. The V and J ends are trimmed by 5 bases and 2 bases, leaving 16 bases between them. There are 16 amino acids in the CDR3, from cysteine to phenylalanine inclusive. Here the CDR3 DNA is all that survives: 48 bases in frame from base 1. The donors were roughly 39 Caucasian individuals from Russia, aged roughly 6 to 100 years, who were systemically healthy. Roughly 10 milliliters of peripheral blood were collected from each donor into EDTA-treated Vacutainer tubes. Ficoll-Paque density-gradient centrifugation was used to isolate PBMCs, with at least 6.5 million per sample. Trizol reagent was used to extract total RNA from the PBMCs, yielding at least 6 micrograms per sample. Naive CD45RAhigh/CD27high T cell percentages were measured by flow cytometry on a PBMC aliquot from every donor.

The V and J segments used are TRBV11-2 and TRBJ2-1, with the D call perhaps TRBD1 or TRBD2, as 5 bases match in each case. The material sequenced was blood. The sequence was obtained from a man between 35 and 55 years old in good health. At the DNA level, the sequence is TGTGCCAGCAGCGCGCGCCGGGACGGAGCCTACAATGAGCAGTTCTTC. This gives the protein CASSARRDGAYNEQFF.